This T cell receptor beta chain was identified during a study of T cells in Graves' hyperthyroidism and ophthalmopathy. Germline trimming cut 0 bases from V and 4 bases from J; bases unmatched to any gene: 13. Germline V gene sequence: CDR1 MNHEY, CDR2 SVGEGT. The CDR3 consists of 18 residues. It was uncontrolled infection, other autoimmune disease, pregnancy or lactation that excluded patients. The diagnostic basis comprised clinical symptoms, serum thyroxine and TRAb, thyroid ultrasound and orbital computed tomography. This clonotype was counted ten times or more. The CDR3 regions of TCR beta were amplified from RNA transcripts. When the TCR CDR3 underwent first-round RT-PCR, the HTBI primer set was used. TCRdb re-called the multiplex PCR reads with MiXCR, one entry per CDR3 protein. The sample shows about 270,000 distinct CDR3 sequences, about 25% of them seen only once.

The V gene is TRBV6-2 or TRBV6-3, the J gene TRBJ2-7, with TRBD2 matching 9 bases. The material sequenced was blood. The TCR was taken from a man aged 40-55 years with Graves' hyperthyroidism that later progressed to Graves' ophthalmopathy. The CDR3 bases are TGTGCCAGCAGTTACTCGTACGTAAGGAGCGGGAGGACGTACGAGCAGTACTTC. It is translated as CASSYSYVRSGRTYEQYF.